This TCR beta chain was recorded in a study of monozygotic twins with cystic fibrosis. To note about this clone: Its antigen is not known.

Findings of the study overall: J usage was most co-twin-similar in 8 of 16 pairs, V in 13. Median Simpson clonality of 0.0095 suggested naive T cells predominated.

Data came from immunoSEQ multiplex PCR; TCRdb stores just in-frame clones and leaves some out. The sample carries about 36,000 clones, under 90% recorded once. V was shortened by 1 base and J by 0 bases, with 14 bases between the two germline ends. The germline V gene has CDR1 SGDLS and CDR2 YYNGEE. The CDR3 contains 16 residues. This chain joins TRBV9 and TRBJ2-7; D may be TRBD1 (5 bases). The sequence was obtained from a girl aged 2 to 10 with cystic fibrosis. The sample taken for sequencing was blood. The CDR3 DNA reads as TGTGCCAGCAGCGTAACCCCTCGGCAGGGCTCCTACGAGCAGTACTTC. Residues: CASSVTPRQGSYEQYF.